This T cell receptor (beta chain) was identified during a study of blood T cell repertoires in COVID-19. Study details: The study drew acute and convalescent COVID-19 samples from the United States, Italy and Spain.

This table comes from immunoSEQ multiplex PCR, and its TCRdb copy is limited to in-frame clones, with some not included. The top ten clones hold around 20% of a sample with roughly 88,000 clones, around 85% of them seen once. Germline CDR1 is SEHNR and CDR2 is FQNEAQ (reference sequence). The CDR3 runs to 14 residues. Deletions cut 9 bases from V and 0 bases from J, with 14 bases between. J is TRBJ2-5 and V is TRBV7-9; D might be TRBD2 (6 bases). The origin of this receptor is an older woman with COVID-19, enrolled during active disease. What was sequenced was peripheral blood. The CDR3: CASTPWGDQETQYF. CDR3 DNA sequence: TGTGCCAGTACACCTTGGGGGGACCAAGAGACCCAGTACTTC.